The 21 T cell receptor beta chains below come from one sample, sequenced in a study of T cell repertoires in aging, cancer and after chemotherapy. Rearranged V-D-J TRB sequences were amplified with a mixed TRB-A/B primer pool. TCRdb fed the multiplex PCR reads into MiXCR, producing one record per CDR3 protein. Among roughly 15,000 distinct CDR3 sequences listed, 45% to 50% were seen once. TCR beta rearrangements were amplified from peripheral blood genomic DNA. Source material: blood. The receptors originated from a human donor in good health.

Only one count was recorded for this clonotype. This chain joins TRBV7-6 and TRBJ2-2; D not resolved. Trimming left V 5 bases short and J 7 bases short, with 8 bases between. The CDR3 is 12 amino acids. Germline V lookup: CDR1 SGHVS, CDR2 FNYEAQ. CDR3 DNA: TGTGCCAGCAGCCTCACCCACGGGGAGCTGTTTTTT. Its translation is CASSLTHGELFF.

This sequence joins TRBV27 and TRBJ1-1; D is tentatively TRBD1 or TRBD2 (5 bases each). The end of the DNA is better explained by TRBJ2-1, so the J call may be wrong. The CDR3 is made up of 14 amino acids. CDR1 and CDR2 from the germline V gene are MNHEY and SMNVEV (reference sequence). CDR3 coding DNA: TGTGCCAGCAGTTGGGGACCCTTTGGGAATGAGCAGTTCTTC. Encoded protein: CASSWGPFGNEQFF.

By sample fraction, this clonotype is medium-sized. A junction end diverges from the germline sequence, so it may reflect a read error. This chain joins TRBV19 and TRBJ2-2, with a weak D call TRBD1 (6 bases). The CDR3 spans 15 residues. Germline CDR1 is LNHDA and CDR2 is SQIVND (reference sequence). CDR3: CASTPGTGNAGELFF. In DNA form, the CDR3 reads TGTGCCAGTACTCCGGGAACAGGGAACGCCGGGGAGCTGTTTTTT. Full variable domain (outside the CDR3, taken from reference TRBV19 and TRBJ2-2): DGGITQSPKYLFRKEGQNVTLSCEQNLNHDAMYWYRQDPGQGLRLIYYSQIVNDFQKGDIAEGYSVSREKKESFPLTVTSAQKNPTAFYLCASTPGTGNAGELFFGEGSRLTVL.

Turning to this clonotype: A much bigger clone sits one base away, suggesting this may be a read error. The chain recombines TRBV29-1 with TRBJ2-5; 8 nucleotides align to TRBD2. Germline loops: CDR1 SQVTM, CDR2 ANQGSEA. The CDR3 consists of 14 residues. In DNA, the CDR3 is TGCAGCGGGCACGGGGGGGGCGAAAAAGAGACCAAGTACTTC. Translation: CSGHGGGEKETKYF. Full variable domain (remainder filled in from reference TRBV29-1 and TRBJ2-5): SAVISQKPSRDICQRGTSLTIQCQVDSQVTMMFWYRQQPGQSLTLIATANQGSEATYESGFVIDKFPISRPNLTFSTLTVSNMSPEDSSIYLCSGHGGGEKETKYFGPGTRLLVL.

The V gene is TRBV12-3 or TRBV12-4, the J gene TRBJ2-1, with 9 positions matching TRBD1. The CDR3 is made up of 14 amino acids. J lost 4 bases, V lost 6 bases, and 4 bases had no gene match. The CDR3 sequence is CASSPGTGYNEQFF. DNA for the CDR3: TGTGCCAGCAGCCCCGGGACAGGGTACAATGAGCAGTTCTTC.

This clonotype was recorded a few times. The chain uses TRBV19 and TRBJ1-2; no reliable D call. V lost 5 bases and J 5 bases, leaving 12 bases between the germline ends. Looked up from germline, CDR1 is LNHDA and CDR2 is SQIVND (reference sequence). The CDR3 is made up of 13 amino acids. CDR3 DNA: TGTGCCAGTAGTTGGGGATCGCTGTATGGCTACACCTTC. It specifies CASSWGSLYGYTF.

The genes are TRBV6-2 or TRBV6-3 and TRBJ2-1, with 13 bases lining up with TRBD2. J was trimmed by 6 bases and V by 6 bases; bases with no gene match: 8. This CDR3 spans 16 amino acids. CDR1 is MNHEY, CDR2 SVGEGT, per germline. The CDR3 DNA sequence: TGTGCCAGCAGATTGGTTGGGACTAGCGGGGCCAATGAGCAGTTCTTC. This sequence encodes CASRLVGTSGANEQFF.

This clonotype was counted once. A junction end diverges from the germline sequence, so it may reflect a read error. The rearrangement uses TRBV27 and TRBJ2-7; 7 nucleotides line up with TRBD1. Germline loops: CDR1 MNHEY, CDR2 SMNVEV (reference sequence). This CDR3 comprises 17 residues. The CDR3 nucleotides are TGTGCCACCAGTGACGCGCCCCGACAGGGATCCTCCTACGAGCAGTACTTC. Amino acid sequence: CATSDAPRQGSSYEQYF.

The CDR3 DNA reads as TGTGCCAGCAGCTCCACACAGGGAAACTATGGCTACACCTTC. This codes for CASSSTQGNYGYTF. The chain employs TRBV5-4 and TRBJ1-2, with D possibly TRBD1 on 6 matching bases. The germline V gene encodes CDR1 SGHNT and CDR2 YYREEE (reference sequence). The CDR3 loop spans 14 amino acids. The germline V and J ends were trimmed by 3 bases and 2 bases, with 11 bases remaining between them. Drawing the rest from reference TRBV5-4 and TRBJ1-2, the complete variable domain is ETGVTQSPTHLIKTRGQQVTLRCSSQSGHNTVSWYQQALGQGPQFIFQYYREEENGRGNFPPRFSGLQFPNYSSELNVNALELDDSALYLCASSSTQGNYGYTFGSGTRLTVV.

This chain joins TRBV6-2 or TRBV6-3 and TRBJ2-3; the D is unclear. The V gene's germline CDR1 is MNHEY and CDR2 SVGEGT. The CDR3 is made up of 15 amino acids. Trimming pared 7 bases from V and 1 base from J, leaving 15 bases between. CDR3 sequence (DNA): TGTGCCAGCACCAGACCACCCTTTGGCACAGATACGCAGTATTTT. This sequence encodes CASTRPPFGTDTQYF.

The chain recombines TRBV13 with TRBJ2-3; weak D call: TRBD2 (5 bases). V dropped 0 bases and J dropped 2 bases, with 9 bases sitting between them. In germline, CDR1 is PRHDT, CDR2 FYEKMQ (reference sequence). There are 15 residues in the CDR3. As DNA, the CDR3 is TGTGCCAGCAGCTTAGGCCGGGGTTTCACAGATACGCAGTATTTT. Translated, it gives CASSLGRGFTDTQYF. The full variable domain, completed using reference TRBV13 and TRBJ2-3, is AAGVIQSPRHLIKEKRETATLKCYPIPRHDTVYWYQQGPGQDPQFLISFYEKMQSDKGSIPDRFSAQQFSDYHSELNMSSLELGDSALYFCASSLGRGFTDTQYFGPGTRLTVL.

The V and J genes are TRBV29-1 and TRBJ2-1; 9 nucleotides line up with TRBD2. Germline CDR1 reads SQVTM; CDR2 reads ANQGSEA. The ends lost 3 bases at V and 7 bases at J; junction bases unmatched: 7. This CDR3 has 14 amino acids. The CDR3 nucleotides read TGCAGCGTTGAGCCTCGCGGGGGGGGAAATGAGCAGTTCTTC. This codes for CSVEPRGGGNEQFF.

The chain has TRBV6-5 and TRBJ2-1; D uncertain. This CDR3 is 15 amino acids long. V lost 6 bases and J 1 base, leaving 13 bases between the germline ends. Germline lookup yields CDR1 MNHEY and CDR2 SVGAGI. CDR3: CASSPRFLSYNEQFF. The CDR3 region has the DNA TGTGCCAGCAGCCCTCGTTTTCTTTCCTACAATGAGCAGTTCTTC.

This chain connects TRBV19 to TRBJ2-5, with D maybe TRBD2 (6 bases). The germline CDR1 and CDR2 sequences are LNHDA and SQIVND (reference sequence). V lost 1 base, J lost 5 bases, and 17 bases lay in between. The CDR3 length is 16 residues. As DNA, the CDR3 is TGTGCCAGTAGTATAGGGACTGGGGGGAAGAAGGAGACCCAGTACTTC. The encoded protein is CASSIGTGGKKETQYF. The full variable domain, its missing parts supplied by reference TRBV19 and TRBJ2-5, is DGGITQSPKYLFRKEGQNVTLSCEQNLNHDAMYWYRQDPGQGLRLIYYSQIVNDFQKGDIAEGYSVSREKKESFPLTVTSAQKNPTAFYLCASSIGTGGKKETQYFGPGTRLLVL.

This rearrangement joins TRBV12-3 or TRBV12-4 to TRBJ2-3, with a possible D match to TRBD2 (6 bases). V lost 3 bases, J lost 4 bases, and 14 bases lay in between. The CDR3 contains 15 residues. The CDR3, as DNA: TGTGCCAGCAGTTTTGTAGGGAAGCGGGCAGATACGCAGTATTTT. Translated, it gives CASSFVGKRADTQYF.

This chain links TRBV5-6 with TRBJ2-5, with a possible D match to TRBD2 (7 bases). Trimming left V 2 bases short and J 2 bases short, with 13 bases between. The V gene's germline CDR1 is SGHDT and CDR2 YYEEEE. This CDR3 is 15 amino acids long. CDR3 DNA sequence: TGTGCCAGCAGCTTCACAGGGAGGGGGCAAGAGACCCAGTACTTC. Translation: CASSFTGRGQETQYF.

In its sample, this clonotype was seen a few times. The chain links TRBV27 to TRBJ2-7; the D is unclear. Germline V gene sequence: CDR1 MNHEY, CDR2 SMNVEV (reference sequence). This CDR3 is 12 amino acids long. V lost 0 bases to trimming and J lost 7 bases, with 7 bases between them. The chain's CDR3 is CASSLSDGEQYF. The CDR3 nucleotides read TGTGCCAGCAGTTTATCTGACGGGGAGCAGTACTTC.

This clonotype appeared once. The junction and the germline gene differ at one end; a read error may be behind it. The chain carries TRBV12-3 or TRBV12-4 and TRBJ2-5, with D tentatively TRBD1 or TRBD2 (5 bases each). The CDR3 spans 16 residues. CDR3 bases: TGTGCCATCAGTGGCCGTCCAAGGGGTCCCGGGGAAACCCAGTACTTC. It is translated as CAISGRPRGPGETQYF.

V and J are TRBV30 and TRBJ1-1; weak D call: TRBD1 (5 bases). Per germline, CDR1 GTSNPN and CDR2 SVGIG (reference sequence). Trimming removed 4 bases at V and 0 bases at J, with 12 bases between. The CDR3 loop spans 14 amino acids. The CDR3 nucleotides are TGTGCCTGGAACGGGGGGGAAGTGAACACTGAAGCTTTCTTT. Protein sequence: CAWNGGEVNTEAFF.

The chain recombines TRBV18 with TRBJ2-5, with D uncertain. The CDR3 is made up of 15 amino acids. Germline CDR1 is KGHSH and CDR2 is LQKENI. V shed 6 bases and J shed 2 bases, with 16 bases lying between them. CDR3 in DNA: TGTGCCAGCTCCCCGCTACCCGGAACGCAAGAGACCCAGTACTTC. It yields the protein CASSPLPGTQETQYF.

V usage is TRBV6-6 and J usage is TRBJ2-7; D is unclear. V lost 2 bases and J 3 bases, leaving 5 bases between the germline ends. The CDR3 extends over 12 amino acids. Germline V gene data show CDR1 as MNHNY and CDR2 as SVGAGI (reference sequence). CDR3 DNA sequence: TGTGCCAGCAGTTACGTCAACTACGAGCAGTACTTC. Protein sequence: CASSYVNYEQYF.